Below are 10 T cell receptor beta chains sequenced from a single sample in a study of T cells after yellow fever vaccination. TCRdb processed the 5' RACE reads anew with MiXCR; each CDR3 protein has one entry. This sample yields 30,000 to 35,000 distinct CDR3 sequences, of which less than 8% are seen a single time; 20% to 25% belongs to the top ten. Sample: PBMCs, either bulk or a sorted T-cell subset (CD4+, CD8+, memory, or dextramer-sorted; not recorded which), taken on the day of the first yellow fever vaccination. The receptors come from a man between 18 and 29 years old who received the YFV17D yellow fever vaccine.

The CDR3 spells CASTPSRLSYNEQFF. DNA of the CDR3: TGTGCCAGCACCCCCAGTCGACTTTCCTACAATGAGCAGTTCTTC. The chain links TRBV27 to TRBJ2-1; D is unresolved. V was trimmed by 7 bases and J by 1 base, leaving 14 bases between them. The CDR3 is 15 amino acids. Germline CDR1 MNHEY, CDR2 SMNVEV (reference sequence).

CDR3 residues: CATSRPPGNQPQHF. The CDR3 coding sequence is TGTGCCACCAGCAGACCCCCGGGGAATCAGCCCCAGCATTTT. This rearrangement joins TRBV15 to TRBJ1-5; D uncertain. With 2 bases removed from V and 4 bases from J, the gap between germline ends came to 9 bases. Germline CDR1 and CDR2: LNHNV and YYDKDF (reference sequence). The CDR3 extends over 14 amino acids. Supplemented by reference TRBV15 and TRBJ1-5, the full variable domain reads DAMVIQNPRYQVTQFGKPVTLSCSQTLNHNVMYWYQQKSSQAPKLLFHYYDKDFNNEADTPDNFQSRRPNTSFCFLDIRSPGLGDTAMYLCATSRPPGNQPQHFGDGTRLSIL.

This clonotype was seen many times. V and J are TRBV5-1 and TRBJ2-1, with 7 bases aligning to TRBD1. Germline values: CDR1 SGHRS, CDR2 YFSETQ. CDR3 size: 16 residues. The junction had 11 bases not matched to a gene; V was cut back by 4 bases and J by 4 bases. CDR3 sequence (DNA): TGCGCCAGCAGCCCGGTAACAGGGGCGACGTACAATGAGCAGTTCTTC. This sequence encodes CASSPVTGATYNEQFF.

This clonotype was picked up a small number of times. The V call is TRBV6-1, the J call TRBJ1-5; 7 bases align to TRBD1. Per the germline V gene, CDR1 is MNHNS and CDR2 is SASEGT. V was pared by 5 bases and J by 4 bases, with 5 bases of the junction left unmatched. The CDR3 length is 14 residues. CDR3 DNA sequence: TGTGCCAGCAGTAAACTACAGGGGAATCAGCCCCAGCATTTT. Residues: CASSKLQGNQPQHF.

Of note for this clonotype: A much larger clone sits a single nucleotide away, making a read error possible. CDR3: CSGPDWQETQYF. CDR3 in DNA: TGCAGTGGGCCGGACTGGCAAGAGACCCAGTACTTC. The chain has TRBV20-1 and TRBJ2-5; possibly TRBD2 for D (5 bases). The V gene's germline CDR1 is DFQATT and CDR2 SNEGSKA (reference sequence). This CDR3 has 12 amino acids. Trimming pared 7 bases from V and 2 bases from J, leaving 11 bases between.

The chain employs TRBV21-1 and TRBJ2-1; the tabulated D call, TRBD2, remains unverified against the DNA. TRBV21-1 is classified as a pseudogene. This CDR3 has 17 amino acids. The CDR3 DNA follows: TGTGCCACCCCTCAACGGACTAGCGGGGGGTATAGCAATGAGCAGTTCTTC. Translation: CATPQRTSGGYSNEQFF.

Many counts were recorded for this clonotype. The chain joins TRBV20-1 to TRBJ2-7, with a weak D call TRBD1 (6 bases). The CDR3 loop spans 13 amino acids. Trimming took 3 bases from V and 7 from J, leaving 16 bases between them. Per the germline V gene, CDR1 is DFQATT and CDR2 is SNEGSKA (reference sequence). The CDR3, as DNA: TGCAGTGCTAGTAAGGCAGGGGCGAGGGAGCAGTACTTC. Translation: CSASKAGAREQYF.

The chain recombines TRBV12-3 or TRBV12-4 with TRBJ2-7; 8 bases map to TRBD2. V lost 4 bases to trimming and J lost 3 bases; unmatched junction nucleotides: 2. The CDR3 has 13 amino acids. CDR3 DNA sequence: TGTGCCAGCAGTTCCGGGACTAGCTACGAGCAGTACTTC. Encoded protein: CASSSGTSYEQYF.

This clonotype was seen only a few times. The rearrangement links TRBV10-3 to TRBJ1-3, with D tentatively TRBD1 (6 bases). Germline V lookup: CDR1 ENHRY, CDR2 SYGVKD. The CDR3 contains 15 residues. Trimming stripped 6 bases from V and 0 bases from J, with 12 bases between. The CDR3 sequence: CAIRGGQSSGNTIYF. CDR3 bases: TGTGCCATCAGGGGGGGGCAGTCCTCTGGAAACACCATATATTTT.

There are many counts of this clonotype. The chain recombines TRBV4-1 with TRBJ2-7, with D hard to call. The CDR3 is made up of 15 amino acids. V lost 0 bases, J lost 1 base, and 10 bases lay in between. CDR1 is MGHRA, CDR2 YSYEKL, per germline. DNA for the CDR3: TGCGCCAGCAGCCAAGAAAGGGCAGGATCCTACGAGCAGTACGTC. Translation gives CASSQERAGSYEQYV.